This T cell receptor beta chain was observed in a study of response to subunit inactivated influenza vaccine. Overall study findings and caveats: Each seasonal flu vaccination may recruit only limited new T cells, authors suggested.

TCRdb recomputed calls from the RT-PCR reads with MiXCR, one row per CDR3 protein. The sample lists hundreds of thousands of distinct CDR3 sequences; about a fifth were seen once. This clonotype has only a few counts. As yet, its antigen is unknown. This CDR3 region has 14 residues. The V and J ends lost 3 bases and 2 bases respectively, with 13 bases between them. Germline-derived CDR1 and CDR2 are DFQATT and SNEGSKA (reference sequence). The sample was PBMCs from blood, taken roughly 5 days after vaccination. The chain joins TRBV20-1 to TRBJ1-1; tentative D call: TRBD1 (5 bases). The receptor was derived from a man aged 50 to 59 who received an inactivated influenza vaccine. The CDR3 loop is CSASIGAANTEAFF. CDR3 sequence (DNA): TGCAGTGCTAGTATTGGGGCAGCTAACACTGAAGCTTTCTTT.